These 8 T cell receptor beta chains were sequenced from one sample in a study of OX40 agonist ivuxolimab in advanced cancers. Here immunoSEQ multiplex PCR was the method, and the copy in TCRdb shows in-frame clones only, minus some. Here the sample spans 50,000 or so clones, approximately 80% being singletons. Sample: CD4+ or CD8+ T cells sorted from blood, taken in a trial of the OX40 agonist ivuxolimab. The receptors stem from an adult with an advanced solid tumor such as melanoma, head and neck, liver or kidney cancer.

The CDR3 DNA reads TGTGCCGCCGGAGACAGATCTAAGAACACTGAAGCTTTCTTT. It translates to CAAGDRSKNTEAFF. This chain links TRBV6-1 with TRBJ1-1; D perhaps matches TRBD1 (5 bases). The germline V gene encodes CDR1 MNHNS and CDR2 SASEGT. The CDR3 contains 14 residues. The V end was cut by 11 bases, the J end by 1 base, with 17 bases between.

The chain recombines TRBV7-6 with TRBJ2-7; D is uncertain. The CDR3 length is 11 residues. Germline V gene sequence: CDR1 SGHVS, CDR2 FNYEAQ. V was cut by 4 bases and J by 3 bases, with 4 bases left in between. CDR3 protein: CASSSFYEQYF. In DNA, the CDR3 is TGTGCCAGCAGCTCCTTCTACGAGCAGTACTTC.

The rearrangement links TRBV27 to TRBJ2-7; the match to TRBD1 covers 7 bases. Per germline, CDR1 MNHEY and CDR2 SMNVEV (reference sequence). V was clipped by 10 bases and J by 4 bases; unmatched bases: 19. This CDR3 has 16 amino acids. The CDR3 reads CAIPASYRDSRYEQYF. The DNA for the CDR3 is TGTGCCATCCCGGCCTCCTACCGGGACAGCCGTTACGAGCAGTACTTC.

The chain couples TRBV21-1 to TRBJ1-1; the table gives TRBD1 as D, unverified against the DNA. TRBV21-1 is flagged as a pseudogene. CDR3 length: 19 residues. In DNA, the CDR3 is TGTGCCAGCAGCAAAGCGCTACGGAAACAGCCCTTCATGAACACTGAAGCTTTCTTT. Translated, it gives CASSKALRKQPFMNTEAFF.

This clone was found once. The chain has TRBV9 and TRBJ2-7; D not resolved. Germline CDR1 reads SGDLS; CDR2 reads YYNGEE. V lost 2 bases and J lost 6, with 12 bases in between. The CDR3 consists of 13 residues. This CDR3 reads CASSVVLLGEQYF. As DNA, the CDR3 is TGTGCCAGCAGCGTTGTCCTCTTGGGCGAGCAGTACTTC.

J is TRBJ1-1 and V is TRBV5-1; possible D gene TRBD1, 5 bases. Looked up from germline, CDR1 is SGHRS and CDR2 is YFSETQ. V shed 4 bases and J shed 2 bases, with 15 bases lying between them. This CDR3 contains 15 residues. The CDR3 protein is CASSPGPRDNTEAFF. Written as DNA, the CDR3 is TGCGCCAGCAGCCCCGGCCCCAGGGATAACACTGAAGCTTTCTTT.

This sequence joins TRBV11-2 and TRBJ1-3, with a possible D match to TRBD1 (5 bases). This CDR3 has 14 residues. Germline V lookup: CDR1 SGHAT, CDR2 FQNNGV. V lost 5 bases and J 7 bases, leaving 15 bases between the germline ends. CDR3 in amino acids: CASSQGQITNTIYF. For the CDR3, the DNA is TGTGCCAGCAGCCAAGGACAAATCACGAACACCATATATTTT. Drawing the rest from reference TRBV11-2 and TRBJ1-3, the complete variable domain is EAGVAQSPRYKIIEKRQSVAFWCNPISGHATLYWYQQILGQGPKLLIQFQNNGVVDDSQLPKDRFSAERLKGVDSTLKIQPAKLEDSAVYLCASSQGQITNTIYFGEGSWLTVV.

This chain uses TRBV19 with TRBJ2-3, with 8 bases lining up with TRBD2. Germline trimming cut 6 bases from V and 2 bases from J; bases unmatched to any gene: 13. Looked up from germline, CDR1 is LNHDA and CDR2 is SQIVND (reference sequence). This CDR3 has 17 amino acids. The CDR3 nucleotides are TGTGCCAGTAGCCTCTTTTCTGCGGGAGGATTCACAGATACGCAGTATTTT. This encodes CASSLFSAGGFTDTQYF.